The next 18 T cell receptor beta chains were all read from a single sample in a study of T cell changes during pregnancy in multiple sclerosis. Assay used: immunoSEQ multiplex PCR; TCRdb lists only in-frame clones, some missing. In the table there are around 50,000 clones, 94% of which are singletons. The starting material was CD4+ T cells from peripheral blood mononuclear cells, obtained in the first trimester of pregnancy. These receptors came from a female donor with multiple sclerosis, enrolled in a pregnancy study.

The V call is TRBV19, the J call TRBJ2-1, with TRBD2 matching over 9 bases. The CDR3 consists of 14 residues. The germline CDR1 and CDR2 sequences are LNHDA and SQIVND (reference sequence). V lost 6 bases to trimming and J lost 9 bases; unmatched junction nucleotides: 9. The CDR3 protein is CASRGPSGAGEQFF. The CDR3 nucleotides are TGTGCCAGTAGAGGACCTAGCGGGGCTGGTGAGCAGTTCTTC.

V is TRBV19 and J is TRBJ1-1; maybe TRBD1 (6 bases). With 3 bases removed from V and 5 bases from J, the gap between germline ends came to 13 bases. The CDR3 length is 14 residues. Germline assignment: CDR1 LNHDA and CDR2 SQIVND (reference sequence). CDR3 nucleotide sequence: TGTGCCAGTAGTATCCAGGGAGGGGGAACTGAAGCTTTCTTT. As protein: CASSIQGGGTEAFF.

The DNA of the CDR3 is TGTGCCAGCAGTTACCTTCAAACAACTGAAGCTTTCTTT. Its protein is CASSYLQTTEAFF. The chain is built from TRBV6-5 and TRBJ1-1, with D hard to call. CDR3 length equals 13 residues. Germline V gene lookup returns CDR1 MNHEY and CDR2 SVGAGI. Trimming took off 2 bases at V and 5 bases at J, with 9 bases between the two ends.

The rearrangement joins TRBV2 to TRBJ1-1, with 8 bases lining up with TRBD1. This CDR3 is built from 13 residues. Unmatched junction bases numbered 4, after V lost 5 bases and J lost 5 bases. From germline, CDR1 is SNHLY and CDR2 FYNNEI. CDR3: CASSPTGVTEAFF. The CDR3 bases are TGTGCCAGCAGTCCGACAGGGGTTACTGAAGCTTTCTTT.

CDR3 coding DNA: TGTGCCAGCAAAGACAGGGGGTCAAAGAACACCGGGGAGCTGTTTTTT. As protein: CASKDRGSKNTGELFF. The rearrangement joins TRBV2 to TRBJ2-2; TRBD1 aligns across 9 bases. This CDR3 is 16 amino acids long. CDR1 and CDR2 (germline): SNHLY, FYNNEI. With V trimmed by 7 bases and J by 1 base, 7 bases remained unmatched.

This clone is a singleton in its sample. The rearrangement uses TRBV5-4 and TRBJ2-5, with TRBD1 matching 7 bases. There are 15 residues in the CDR3. V trimming: 4 bases; J trimming: 5 bases; junction bases outside the gene matches: 11. Germline lookup yields CDR1 SGHNT and CDR2 YYREEE (reference sequence). This CDR3 reads CASSRPQGEGETQYF. DNA for the CDR3: TGTGCCAGCAGCCGACCTCAGGGGGAAGGGGAGACCCAGTACTTC. The complete variable domain, with remaining parts taken from reference TRBV5-4 and TRBJ2-5, reads ETGVTQSPTHLIKTRGQQVTLRCSSQSGHNTVSWYQQALGQGPQFIFQYYREEENGRGNFPPRFSGLQFPNYSSELNVNALELDDSALYLCASSRPQGEGETQYFGPGTRLLVL.

The chain couples TRBV4-2 to TRBJ2-5; D uncertain. The CDR3 is 15 residues long. The germline V gene encodes CDR1 LGHNA and CDR2 YNFKEQ. V lost 0 bases to trimming and J lost 2 bases, with 10 bases between them. The CDR3 DNA follows: TGTGCCAGCAGCCAAGATTCTACCCTACAAGAGACCCAGTACTTC. This codes for CASSQDSTLQETQYF.

The chain links TRBV10-3 to TRBJ1-6, with D tentatively TRBD1 (5 bases). Trimming left V 5 bases short and J 10 bases short, with 18 bases between. The CDR3 contains 15 residues. The germline gives CDR1 ENHRY, CDR2 SYGVKD. CDR3 DNA sequence: TGTGCCATCAGTTTTACTCAGGGTCAGTACTCACCCCTCCACTTT. This translates into CAISFTQGQYSPLHF.

The chain recombines TRBV4-2 with TRBJ1-4; a possible D gene is TRBD1 (6 bases). V was trimmed by 4 bases and J by 2 bases, leaving 11 bases between them. This CDR3 is built from 15 residues. Germline V gene lookup returns CDR1 LGHNA and CDR2 YNFKEQ. The CDR3 protein is CASSRTGTTNEKLFF. The CDR3 DNA follows: TGTGCCAGCAGCCGAACAGGGACGACTAATGAAAAACTGTTTTTT.

The CDR3 region has the DNA TGTGCCAGCAGCTTAGCCGGGACTAGCGGGGGGGCCCAAGAGACCCAGTACTTC. Translated: CASSLAGTSGGAQETQYF. This chain uses TRBV7-2 with TRBJ2-5; 16 bases map to TRBD2. The V gene end was trimmed by 0 bases and the J gene end by 1 base; junction bases not matched to a gene: 2. From germline, CDR1 is SGHTA and CDR2 FQGNSA. The CDR3 loop spans 18 amino acids.

The rearrangement links TRBV7-8 to TRBJ2-1, with no clear D. Germline loops: CDR1 SGHVS, CDR2 FQNEAQ. This CDR3 comprises 15 residues. Trimming removed 3 bases from V and 0 bases from J, with 9 bases in between. The CDR3 region has the DNA TGTGCCAGCAGCTTCTCGCGGAGCTCCTACAATGAGCAGTTCTTC. Its protein product is CASSFSRSSYNEQFF. The full variable domain, its missing parts supplied by reference TRBV7-8 and TRBJ2-1, is GAGVSQSPRYKVAKRGQDVALRCDPISGHVSLFWYQQALGQGPEFLTYFQNEAQLDKSGLPSDRFFAERPEGSVSTLKIQRTQQEDSAVYLCASSFSRSSYNEQFFGPGTRLTVL.

The J gene is TRBJ1-1, the V gene TRBV19; 10 bases match TRBD1. The junction had 8 bases not matched to a gene; V was cut back by 7 bases and J by 0 bases. The CDR3 is 16 residues long. The germline V gene has CDR1 LNHDA and CDR2 SQIVND (reference sequence). CDR3 bases: TGTGCCAGTACTCCCTTGACAGGGGGCATGAACACTGAAGCTTTCTTT. Encoded protein: CASTPLTGGMNTEAFF.

The J gene is TRBJ1-5, the V gene TRBV18; TRBD1 aligns across 10 bases. Germline V gene sequence: CDR1 KGHSH, CDR2 LQKENI. V trimming: 2 bases; J trimming: 5 bases; junction bases outside the gene matches: 15. This CDR3 contains 19 residues. For the CDR3, the DNA is TGTGCCAGCTCACCAAGAAGACAGGGGGCCCTGCAGCTGGATCAGCCCCAGCATTTT. Amino acids: CASSPRRQGALQLDQPQHF.

Points on this clone: The sample has other DNA sequences that encode this CDR3 too. The rearrangement uses TRBV18 and TRBJ1-2; a possible D gene is TRBD1 (5 bases). CDR1 is KGHSH, CDR2 LQKENI, per germline. The CDR3 contains 14 residues. V lost 3 bases, J lost 0 bases, and 8 bases lay in between. The CDR3 protein is CASSPGQANYGYTF. CDR3 DNA: TGTGCCAGCTCACCGGGGCAGGCTAACTATGGCTACACCTTC.

The V gene is TRBV9, the J gene TRBJ2-6; D remains unclear. CDR1 is SGDLS, CDR2 YYNGEE, per germline. Between the trimmed V and J ends, which lost 4 bases and 4 bases, there was a span of 15 bases. The CDR3 has 16 amino acids. The CDR3 spells CASSPSYLAGANVLTF. The CDR3 region has the DNA TGTGCCAGCAGCCCCTCTTATCTGGCCGGGGCCAACGTCCTGACTTTC.

This clone has just one count. The chain joins TRBV5-1 to TRBJ2-3; D is possibly TRBD2 (5 bases). The CDR3 length is 13 residues. Germline values: CDR1 SGHRS, CDR2 YFSETQ. V lost 6 bases to trimming and J lost 0 bases, with 8 bases between them. In DNA, the CDR3 is TGCGCCAGCACGGGCGGGAGCACAGATACGCAGTATTTT. It yields the protein CASTGGSTDTQYF.

V usage is TRBV25-1 and J usage is TRBJ1-2, with TRBD1 matching over 10 bases. V trimming: 1 base; J trimming: 7 bases; junction bases outside the gene matches: 6. Germline CDR1 is MGHDK and CDR2 is SYGVNS. The CDR3 extends over 15 amino acids. In DNA, the CDR3 is TGTGCCAGCAGTGAATCGAGACAGGGGGCGAGTGGCTACACCTTC. It translates to CASSESRQGASGYTF.

The chain links TRBV2 to TRBJ2-7, with TRBD1 matching 9 bases. CDR3 length: 13 residues. The V segment lost 10 bases and the J segment 2 bases; nucleotides outside the gene matches: 6. The germline gives CDR1 SNHLY, CDR2 FYNNEI. This CDR3 reads CATRDRDTYEQYF. As DNA, the CDR3 is TGTGCCACCCGGGACAGGGATACCTACGAGCAGTACTTC.